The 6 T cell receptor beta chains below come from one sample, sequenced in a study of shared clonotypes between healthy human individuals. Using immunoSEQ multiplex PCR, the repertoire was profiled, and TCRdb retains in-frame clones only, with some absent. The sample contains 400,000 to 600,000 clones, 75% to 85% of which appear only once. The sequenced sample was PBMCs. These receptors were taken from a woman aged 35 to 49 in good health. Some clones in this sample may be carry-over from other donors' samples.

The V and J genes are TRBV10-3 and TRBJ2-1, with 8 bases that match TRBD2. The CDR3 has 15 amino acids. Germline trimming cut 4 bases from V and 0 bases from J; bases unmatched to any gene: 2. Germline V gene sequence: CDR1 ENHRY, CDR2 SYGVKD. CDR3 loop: CAISGAGGSYNEQFF. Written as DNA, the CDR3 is TGTGCCATCAGTGGGGCGGGGGGCTCCTACAATGAGCAGTTCTTC.

For the CDR3, the DNA is TGCAGCGTTTATTCTGGGGGCTACTATGGCTACACCTTC. Its translation is CSVYSGGYYGYTF. V usage is TRBV29-1 and J usage is TRBJ1-2; maybe TRBD1 (6 bases). There are 13 residues in the CDR3. Trimming took off 5 bases at V and 3 bases at J, with 13 bases between the two ends. Germline lookup yields CDR1 SQVTM and CDR2 ANQGSEA.

The CDR3 bases are TGTGCCAGCAGCTTAGGGGGACAGGGGGCCTTGGAGACCCAGTACTTC. Translating it yields CASSLGGQGALETQYF. The V gene is TRBV5-4, the J gene TRBJ2-5, with TRBD1 matching over 12 bases. Per germline, CDR1 SGHNT and CDR2 YYREEE (reference sequence). J gave up 5 bases and V 2 bases, and 7 bases lay outside the gene matches. The CDR3 is made up of 16 amino acids.

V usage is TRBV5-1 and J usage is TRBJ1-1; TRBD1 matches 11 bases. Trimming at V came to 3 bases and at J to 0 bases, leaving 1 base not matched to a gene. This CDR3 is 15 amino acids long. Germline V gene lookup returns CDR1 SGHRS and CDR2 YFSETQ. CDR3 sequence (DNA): TGCGCCAGCAGCTGGGGACAGGGGGTGAACACTGAAGCTTTCTTT. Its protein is CASSWGQGVNTEAFF. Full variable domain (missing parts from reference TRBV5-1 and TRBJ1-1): KAGVTQTPRYLIKTRGQQVTLSCSPISGHRSVSWYQQTPGQGLQFLFEYFSETQRNKGNFPGRFSGRQFSNSRSEMNVSTLELGDSALYLCASSWGQGVNTEAFFGQGTRLTVV.

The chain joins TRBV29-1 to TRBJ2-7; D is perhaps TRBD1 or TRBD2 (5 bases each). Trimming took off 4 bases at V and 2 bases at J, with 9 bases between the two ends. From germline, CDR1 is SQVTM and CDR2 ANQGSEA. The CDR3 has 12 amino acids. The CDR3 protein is CSVAEGPYEQYF. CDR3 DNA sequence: TGCAGCGTTGCAGAGGGGCCCTACGAGCAGTACTTC.

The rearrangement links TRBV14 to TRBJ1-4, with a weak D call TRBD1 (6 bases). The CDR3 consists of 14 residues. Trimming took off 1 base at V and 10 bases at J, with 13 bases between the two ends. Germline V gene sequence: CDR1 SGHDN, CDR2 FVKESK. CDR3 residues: CASSQAGARGKLFF. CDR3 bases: TGTGCCAGCAGCCAAGCAGGGGCCCGTGGAAAACTGTTTTTT.